This T cell receptor beta chain originates from a study of T cell responses to AZD1222 COVID-19 vaccine. Of note for this clone: Its cognate antigen is unknown.

Clones were sequenced by immunoSEQ multiplex PCR, and TCRdb holds only the in-frame ones, with some missing. The sample lists under 170,000 clones, 85% to 95% occurring once. Study results and caveats: Among vaccine-associated CD4 TCRs, coverage spanned spike, with dominance at 160-218 and 743-854. Clonal diversity was possibly underestimated, and white British individuals and females predominated among donors. Baseline testing showed seropositivity in only 5 or 6 AZD1222 recipients.

The ends lost 0 bases at V and 10 bases at J; junction bases unmatched: 9. The CDR3 contains 16 residues. Germline V lookup: CDR1 KGHSH, CDR2 LQKENI. The input for sequencing was peripheral blood, taken on day 0 of AZD1222 vaccination. The origin of this receptor is an adult in good health. The chain joins TRBV18 to TRBJ1-6; 7 bases match TRBD1. CDR3 in DNA: TGTGCCAGCTCACCACCGGGGGGACAGAGGAACTCACCCCTCCACTTT. Translation gives CASSPPGGQRNSPLHF.